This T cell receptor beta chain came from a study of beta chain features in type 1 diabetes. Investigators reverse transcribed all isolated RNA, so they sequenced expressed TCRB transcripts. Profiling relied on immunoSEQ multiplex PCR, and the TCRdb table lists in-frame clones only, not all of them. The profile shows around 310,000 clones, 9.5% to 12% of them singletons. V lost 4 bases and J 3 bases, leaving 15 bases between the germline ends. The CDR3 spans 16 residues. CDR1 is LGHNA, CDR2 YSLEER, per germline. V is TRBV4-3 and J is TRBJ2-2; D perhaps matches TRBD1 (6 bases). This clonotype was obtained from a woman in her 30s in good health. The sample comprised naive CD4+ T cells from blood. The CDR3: CASSRPGEWHTGELFF. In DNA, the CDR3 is TGCGCCAGCAGCCGCCCAGGGGAGTGGCACACCGGGGAGCTGTTTTTT.